A single sample is the source of the 25 T cell receptor beta chains below, sequenced in a study of technical replicates of blood from several donors. TCRdb keeps only in-frame clones here, not all; method: immunoSEQ multiplex PCR. Altogether around 76,000 clones are present, around 97% being singletons, with the ten largest covering around 0.22%. Sequenced material: T cells isolated from PBMCs. All receptors derive from a human donor in good health.

The chain links TRBV9 to TRBJ1-2; possibly TRBD1 for D (5 bases). In germline, CDR1 is SGDLS, CDR2 YYNGEE. The V and J ends lost 0 bases and 4 bases respectively, with 10 bases between them. The CDR3 is made up of 14 amino acids. CDR3: CASSVGGGTYGYTF. As DNA, the CDR3 is TGTGCCAGCAGCGTAGGTGGAGGGACCTATGGCTACACCTTC.

This chain links TRBV9 with TRBJ2-2, with D unclear. V was trimmed by 0 bases and J by 3 bases, leaving 3 bases between them. The CDR3 consists of 13 residues. The V gene's germline CDR1 is SGDLS and CDR2 YYNGEE. DNA of the CDR3: TGTGCCAGCAGCGTAGACTACACCGGGGAGCTGTTTTTT. Translation: CASSVDYTGELFF. The full variable domain, in which reference TRBV9 and TRBJ2-2 provide the parts outside the CDR3, is DSGVTQTPKHLITATGQRVTLRCSPRSGDLSVYWYQQSLDQGLQFLIQYYNGEERAKGNILERFSAQQFPDLHSELNLSSLELGDSALYFCASSVDYTGELFFGEGSRLTVL.

This chain links TRBV7-9 with TRBJ1-4; 7 bases map to TRBD1. Germline loops: CDR1 SEHNR, CDR2 FQNEAQ (reference sequence). Losses at the gene ends were 5 bases for V and 3 bases for J; bases not matched to a gene: 9. This CDR3 region has 16 residues. The CDR3 region has the DNA TGTGCCAGCAGCACCAGCAGTCAGGGGGCTAATGAAAAACTGTTTTTT. Amino acids: CASSTSSQGANEKLFF.

The J gene is TRBJ2-7, the V gene TRBV10-2; TRBD1 agrees at 10 bases. Germline V lookup: CDR1 WSHSY, CDR2 SAAADI. This CDR3 region has 14 residues. The ends lost 6 bases at V and 6 bases at J; junction bases unmatched: 8. Here the CDR3 DNA reads TGCGCCAGCAGCGAGACAGGGGGCGGGACCGAGCAGTACTTC. This codes for CASSETGGGTEQYF.

The rearrangement uses TRBV11-2 and TRBJ2-6; the match to TRBD1 covers 7 bases. The length of the CDR3 is 15 residues. Germline trimming cut 4 bases from V and 2 bases from J; bases unmatched to any gene: 2. Germline values: CDR1 SGHAT, CDR2 FQNNGV. The CDR3 DNA is TGTGCCAGCAGCTCCGACAGGGCTGGGGCCAACGTCCTGACTTTC. It translates to CASSSDRAGANVLTF.

The chain employs TRBV6-5 and TRBJ1-5, with D maybe TRBD1 (5 bases). CDR1 and CDR2 from the germline V gene are MNHEY and SVGAGI. The CDR3 covers 15 residues. With 4 bases removed from V and 4 bases from J, the gap between germline ends came to 14 bases. This chain's CDR3 is CASSSGRGENQPQHF. In DNA, the CDR3 is TGTGCCAGCAGTTCGGGGAGGGGAGAGAATCAGCCCCAGCATTTT.

The J gene is TRBJ2-7, the V gene TRBV10-1; a possible D gene is TRBD1 (6 bases). The length of the CDR3 is 13 residues. V gave up 3 bases and J gave up 1 base, with 7 bases separating them. The germline gives CDR1 WNHNN, CDR2 SYGVQD (reference sequence). The CDR3 here is CASSDRGSYEQYF. The DNA of the CDR3 is TGCGCCAGCAGTGACAGGGGTTCCTACGAGCAGTACTTC.

This chain joins TRBV5-1 and TRBJ1-3; 9 nucleotides match TRBD1. In germline, CDR1 is SGHRS, CDR2 YFSETQ. V trimming: 4 bases; J trimming: 1 base; junction bases outside the gene matches: 6. CDR3 length: 16 amino acids. CDR3 sequence reads: CASSPGTGRSGNTIYF. Written as DNA, the CDR3 is TGCGCCAGCAGCCCGGGGACAGGGCGTTCTGGAAACACCATATATTTT. Drawing the rest from reference TRBV5-1 and TRBJ1-3, the complete variable domain is KAGVTQTPRYLIKTRGQQVTLSCSPISGHRSVSWYQQTPGQGLQFLFEYFSETQRNKGNFPGRFSGRQFSNSRSEMNVSTLELGDSALYLCASSPGTGRSGNTIYFGEGSWLTVV.

The chain links TRBV4-1 to TRBJ1-6, with TRBD1 matching over 9 bases. The CDR3 extends over 15 amino acids. Trimming removed 2 bases from V and 9 bases from J; junction bases left unmatched: 5. Per the germline V gene, CDR1 is MGHRA and CDR2 is YSYEKL. The CDR3 protein is CASSQSGTGTSPLHF. CDR3 in DNA: TGCGCCAGCAGCCAATCCGGGACAGGGACTTCACCCCTCCACTTT.

The genes are TRBV11-1 and TRBJ2-1; TRBD1 matches at 8 bases. With V trimmed by 5 bases and J by 5 bases, 8 bases remained unmatched. There are 15 residues in the CDR3. Germline lookup yields CDR1 SGHAT and CDR2 FQDESV (reference sequence). The CDR3 here is CASSPGTGKDNEQFF. For the CDR3, the DNA is TGTGCCAGCAGCCCCGGGACAGGTAAAGACAATGAGCAGTTCTTC.

The chain recombines TRBV27 with TRBJ1-2, with D unresolved. Germline V lookup: CDR1 MNHEY, CDR2 SMNVEV (reference sequence). V lost 2 bases, J lost 4 bases, and 8 bases lay in between. This CDR3 has 13 residues. Here the CDR3 DNA reads TGTGCCAGCAGTTTAAACAATTTCTATGGCTACACCTTC. Translation: CASSLNNFYGYTF.

In nucleotides, the CDR3 is TGCGCCAGCAGCTTGGGAGCGGGGCCCTACAATGAGCAGTTCTTC. Its protein is CASSLGAGPYNEQFF. This sequence joins TRBV5-1 and TRBJ2-1; 7 nucleotides match TRBD2. The CDR3 consists of 15 residues. Germline CDR1 is SGHRS and CDR2 is YFSETQ. Trimming removed 0 bases from V and 2 bases from J; junction bases left unmatched: 2.

V gene TRBV5-1 combines with J gene TRBJ2-7, with a weak D call TRBD2 (5 bases). The CDR3 runs to 16 residues. Trimming cost V 0 bases and J 6 bases, with 19 bases left between them. Germline V gives CDR1 SGHRS, CDR2 YFSETQ. The CDR3 DNA sequence: TGCGCCAGCAGCTTGGACCCGGACTTCGTGGATGGCGAGCAGTACTTC. Residues: CASSLDPDFVDGEQYF.

This CDR3 reads CASGRTEPYEQYF. CDR3 nucleotides: TGCGCCAGCGGGCGAACGGAACCCTACGAGCAGTACTTC. The rearrangement uses TRBV5-1 and TRBJ2-7, with no clear D. The CDR3 sequence is 13 residues long. Germline CDR1 reads SGHRS; CDR2 reads YFSETQ. V gave up 7 bases and J gave up 2 bases, with 13 bases separating them.

The chain recombines TRBV2 with TRBJ2-3; 7 nucleotides match TRBD2. CDR3 length equals 15 residues. Germline V gene lookup returns CDR1 SNHLY and CDR2 FYNNEI. The junction had 7 bases not matched to a gene; V was cut back by 2 bases and J by 5 bases. The CDR3 spells CASSERPGGGDTQYF. For the CDR3, the DNA is TGTGCCAGCAGTGAACGGCCGGGAGGTGGAGATACGCAGTATTTT. Complete variable domain (other parts from reference TRBV2 and TRBJ2-3): EPEVTQTPSHQVTQMGQEVILRCVPISNHLYFYWYRQILGQKVEFLVSFYNNEISEKSEIFDDQFSVERPDGSNFTLKIRSTKLEDSAMYFCASSERPGGGDTQYFGPGTRLTVL.

The chain carries TRBV6-5 and TRBJ1-4, with 8 nucleotides matching TRBD1. V lost 5 bases to trimming and J lost 7 bases; unmatched junction nucleotides: 6. The CDR3 has 14 residues. Germline CDR1 is MNHEY and CDR2 is SVGAGI. This CDR3 reads CASSRTGSAEKLFF. CDR3 bases: TGTGCCAGCAGTCGGACAGGGTCGGCTGAAAAACTGTTTTTT.

The chain employs TRBV25-1 and TRBJ1-1; TRBD1 might be the D (5 bases). Per germline, CDR1 MGHDK and CDR2 SYGVNS. This CDR3 has 15 residues. V was cut by 4 bases and J by 1 base, with 13 bases left in between. For the CDR3, the DNA is TGTGCCAGCAGTGGGACCAGGGAACGGAACACTGAAGCTTTCTTT. Translated: CASSGTRERNTEAFF.

This clone was seen once. This sequence joins TRBV28 and TRBJ1-4; the match to TRBD1 covers 7 bases. The germline gives CDR1 MDHEN, CDR2 SYDVKM. This CDR3 is built from 17 residues. After removal of 5 bases from V and 7 bases from J, the junction contained 16 bases not matched to a gene. The CDR3 loop reads CASSIRKGALRGEKLFF. In DNA, the CDR3 is TGTGCCAGCAGTATACGTAAGGGGGCACTCCGGGGTGAAAAACTGTTTTTT.

The rearrangement joins TRBV14 to TRBJ2-3; no reliable D call. The V end lost 1 base, the J end lost 2 bases, and 13 bases lay between the germline ends. Germline CDR1 SGHDN, CDR2 FVKESK. The CDR3 extends over 16 amino acids. Here the CDR3 DNA reads TGTGCCAGCAGCCAAGCCCTCCACGCTAACACAGATACGCAGTATTTT. Protein: CASSQALHANTDTQYF.

The genes are TRBV7-6 and TRBJ2-1; 10 positions agree with TRBD2. CDR3 length equals 18 residues. V shed 1 base, J shed 6 bases, and the junction held 12 bases outside the gene matches. In germline, CDR1 is SGHVS, CDR2 FNYEAQ. The CDR3 sequence is CASSLGGESGRGGNEQFF. CDR3 sequence (DNA): TGTGCCAGCAGCTTAGGGGGGGAGAGCGGGAGGGGCGGCAATGAGCAGTTCTTC.

In its sample, this clone was seen once. The chain is built from TRBV7-2 and TRBJ2-2, with D perhaps TRBD1 (6 bases). This CDR3 has 14 amino acids. The ends were cut back, 6 bases at V and 7 bases at J, with 15 bases in the middle. The germline CDR1 and CDR2 sequences are SGHTA and FQGNSA. CDR3 DNA sequence: TGTGCCAGCAGTCCTGACAGGTGGGACGGGGAGCTGTTTTTT. Protein sequence: CASSPDRWDGELFF.

This chain connects TRBV6-1 to TRBJ1-1; no definite D call. The V gene lost 2 bases and the J gene lost 4 bases, with 5 bases spanning the gap. The CDR3 extends over 12 amino acids. CDR1 and CDR2 from the germline V gene are MNHNS and SASEGT. The CDR3 protein is CASSESVTEAFF. The DNA for the CDR3 is TGTGCCAGCAGTGAATCTGTCACTGAAGCTTTCTTT.

V and J are TRBV14 and TRBJ1-1; possibly TRBD1 for D (5 bases). The germline gives CDR1 SGHDN, CDR2 FVKESK. V lost 5 bases to trimming and J lost 3 bases, with 10 bases between them. The CDR3 runs 13 residues. CDR3 residues: CASSGWGDTEAFF. In DNA, the CDR3 is TGTGCCAGCAGCGGGTGGGGGGACACTGAAGCTTTCTTT.

CDR3 protein: CASGGGLNQPQHF. The CDR3 nucleotides read TGTGCCAGCGGCGGAGGACTTAATCAGCCCCAGCATTTT. J is TRBJ1-5 and V is TRBV2; D call uncertain. Germline values: CDR1 SNHLY, CDR2 FYNNEI. This CDR3 has 13 residues. V was pared by 8 bases and J by 4 bases, with 12 bases between.

Here the CDR3 reads CAISETLTGIGASAEETQYF. Here the CDR3 DNA reads TGTGCCATCAGTGAAACACTCACCGGAATAGGGGCCTCTGCTGAAGAGACCCAGTACTTC. This sequence joins TRBV10-3 and TRBJ2-5; D is perhaps TRBD1 (5 bases). Germline values: CDR1 ENHRY, CDR2 SYGVKD. Trimming took off 3 bases at V and 3 bases at J, with 29 bases between the two ends. The length of the CDR3 is 20 residues.